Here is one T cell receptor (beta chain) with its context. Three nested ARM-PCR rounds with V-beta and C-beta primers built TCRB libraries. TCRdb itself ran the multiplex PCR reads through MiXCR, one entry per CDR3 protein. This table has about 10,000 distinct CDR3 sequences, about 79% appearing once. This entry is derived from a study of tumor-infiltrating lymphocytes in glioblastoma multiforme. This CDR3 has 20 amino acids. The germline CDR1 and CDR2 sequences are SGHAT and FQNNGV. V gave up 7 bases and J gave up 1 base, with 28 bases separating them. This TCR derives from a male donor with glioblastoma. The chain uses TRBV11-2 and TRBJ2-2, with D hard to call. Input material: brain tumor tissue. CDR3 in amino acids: CASTPSFGQGLPVNTGELFF. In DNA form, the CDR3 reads TGTGCCAGCACCCCCTCATTCGGCCAAGGGCTACCTGTGAACACCGGGGAGCTGTTTTTT.